The 3 T cell receptor beta chains below come from one sample, sequenced in a study of spatial heterogeneity in lung cancer. As for time point: blood at routine non-recurrence follow-up after resection. Tumor, nontumor lung or frozen PBMC supplied whole RNA that was sequenced unsorted. TCRdb processed the 5' RACE reads anew with MiXCR; each CDR3 protein has one entry. The sample holds about 120,000 distinct CDR3 sequences, more than 10% seen once. This material consisted of PBMCs, taken at follow-up. These receptors came from a male donor with early-stage non-small cell lung cancer.

The sample holds a few counts of this clonotype. The rearrangement links TRBV29-1 to TRBJ1-2; TRBD1 aligns across 7 bases. The CDR3 is 15 residues long. Looked up from germline, CDR1 is SQVTM and CDR2 is ANQGSEA. J was trimmed by 1 base and V by 4 bases; bases with no gene match: 9. The CDR3 protein is CSVVGGDSYNYGYTF. CDR3 DNA: TGCAGCGTTGTCGGTGGGGACAGTTATAACTATGGCTACACCTTC.

This clonotype has just a few counts. The chain employs TRBV4-3 and TRBJ2-7; TRBD1 matches 10 bases. Germline-derived CDR1 and CDR2 are LGHNA and YSLEER. V lost 0 bases, J lost 4 bases, and 6 bases stayed unmatched. This CDR3 is 16 amino acids long. The CDR3: CASSQDAGQGRYEQYF. CDR3 nucleotides: TGCGCCAGCAGCCAAGATGCGGGACAGGGGAGGTACGAGCAGTACTTC.

The chain joins TRBV9 to TRBJ2-6; D not certain. V was pared by 3 bases and J by 0 bases, with 7 bases between. Germline V gene data show CDR1 as SGDLS and CDR2 as YYNGEE. The CDR3 is 15 amino acids. The CDR3 protein is CASSAIGSGANVLTF. The CDR3 DNA is TGTGCCAGCAGCGCCATAGGCTCTGGGGCCAACGTCCTGACTTTC.